Listed below are T cell receptor beta chains from one sample, sequenced in a study of shared clonotypes between healthy human individuals. The protocol was immunoSEQ multiplex PCR, while the TCRdb copy is restricted to in-frame clones and leaves out a portion. The profile shows about 1.5 million clones, under 99% of them singletons. Sequenced material: naive CD4+ T cells sorted from blood. These receptors originate from a man younger than 45 in good health. The CDR3 runs from the conserved cysteine through the conserved F or W. The D gene is left open where the match is weak. Expanded clones get a size class; other rows say once, few or many, or leave the size out.

- TRBJ2-7 TRBD2 TRBV5-4 TGTGCCAGCAGCTCGACTAGCGAATCCGAGCAGTACTTC CASSSTSESEQYF
- TRBJ2-5 - TRBV18 TGTGCCAGCTCACCACCCTCAGCGGGAGAGACCCAGTACTTC CASSPPSAGETQYF
- TRBJ2-5 TRBD2 TRBV28 TGTGCCAGCAGTATAGCGGGAGAGGACGTAATGAACCACTTC CASSIAGEDVMNHF
- TRBJ2-7 TRBD2 TRBV15 TGTGCCACCAGCAGAGATACCGGGGGGACCTACGAGCAGTACTTC CATSRDTGGTYEQYF
- TRBJ2-7 TRBD2 TRBV28 TGTGCCAGCATTGTTGGCGGGAGAGGGGCCTACGAGCAGTACTTC CASIVGGRGAYEQYF
once TRBJ2-3 - TRBV28 TGTGCCAGCAGTTTATTTTTGAGGGGAGGAGATACGCAGTATTTT CASSLFLRGGDTQYF
- TRBJ2-1 TRBD2 TRBV6-4 TGTGCCAGCAGTGAACGGTGGCTAGCGGGAGGTCTATACAATGAGCAGTTCTTC CASSERWLAGGLYNEQFF
- TRBJ1-4 - TRBV28 TGTGCCAGCATGGGGGTAACGTGGGAAAAACTGTTTTTT CASMGVTWEKLFF
once TRBJ1-4 - TRBV7-9 TGTGCCAGCGGGAGGGGGGAAAAACTGTTTTTT CASGRGEKLFF
- TRBJ2-1 - TRBV15 TGTGCCACCAGCAGTGCCCGGACGGTCAGTGAGTTCTTC CATSSARTVSEFF
- TRBJ2-7 TRBD1 TRBV27 TGTGCCAGCACCCTTAGGTGGTCCACACAGGGGACCGCCTACGAGCAGTACTTC CASTLRWSTQGTAYEQYF
- TRBJ2-7 - TRBV13 TGTGCCAGCAGCTTACGGGCAGACCTGTACGAGCAGTACTTC CASSLRADLYEQYF
- TRBJ2-1 - TRBV19 TGTGCCAGTAGTTTGGTGGCATCCTACAATGAGCAGTTCTTC CASSLVASYNEQFF
once TRBJ2-1 - TRBV5-1 TGCGCCAGCAGCTTGCTTCTGGGCGCCGGTGAGCAGTTCTTC CASSLLLGAGEQFF
- TRBJ2-2 - TRBV5-1 TGCGCCAGCAGAAGAGGAGGGGGCGACACCGGGGAGCTGTTTTTT CASRRGGGDTGELFF
- TRBJ2-1 - TRBV7-3 TGTGCCAGCACGCCTGGGGGCGGTGAGCAGTTCTTC CASTPGGGEQFF
- TRBJ2-7 TRBD2 TRBV7-2 TGTGCCAGCAGCTTAGTGAGCGGGAGATTGTCCTACGAGCAGTACTTC CASSLVSGRLSYEQYF
- TRBJ2-3 - TRBV6-1 TGTGCCAGCAGTGAAGTGGACCCCTCTAGCACAGATACGCAGTATTTT CASSEVDPSSTDTQYF
- TRBJ2-7 - TRBV11-2 TGTGCCAGCAGCTTAATGACGGCTCAGGGTTTGGAGCAGTACTTC CASSLMTAQGLEQYF
once TRBJ1-1 TRBD1 TRBV18 TGTGCCAGCTCACCGATGCAGGGTTGGACAGGGAAGGAAGCTTTCTTT CASSPMQGWTGKEAFF
- TRBJ2-7 TRBD1 TRBV11-3 TGTGCCAGCAGCCGATCCGGGACAGGGAACTACGAGCAGTACTTC CASSRSGTGNYEQYF
- TRBJ2-6 - TRBV15 TGTGCCACCAGCCTGGGTTCTGGGGCCAACGTCCTGACTTTC CATSLGSGANVLTF
- TRBJ1-2 - TRBV9 TGTGCCAGCAGCGTAGGGTCAGGGCCTGGCTACACCTTC CASSVGSGPGYTF
once TRBJ1-5 - TRBV6-5 TGTGCCAGCAGTGAGACCCGTAGCAATCAGCCCCAGCATTTT CASSETRSNQPQHF
- TRBJ2-1 TRBD2 TRBV19 TGTGCCAGTAGTATGGGAGGGGTCGGGAGTGCCAATGAGCAGTTCTTC CASSMGGVGSANEQFF
- TRBJ2-5 TRBD1 TRBV13 TGTGCCAGCAGCCCAACCCTCAGGACAGGGATAGAGACCCAGTACTTC CASSPTLRTGIETQYF
- TRBJ2-1 TRBD1 TRBV5-1 TGCGCCAGCAGCCCTACAGGGGGCCCCTACAATGAGCAGTTCTTC CASSPTGGPYNEQFF
once TRBJ2-1 TRBD1 TRBV7-2 TGTGCCAGCAGCTTGGACAGGGTGAGACATGAGCAGTTCTTC CASSLDRVRHEQFF
- TRBJ2-5 - TRBV5-1 TGCGCCAGCAGCAAGTGGTTGCAGTGGGGGCAGGAGACCCAGTACTTC CASSKWLQWGQETQYF
- TRBJ1-1 - TRBV7-2 TGTGCCAGCAGCTTAGGGACCGGGACCCCGACTGAAGCTTTCTTT CASSLGTGTPTEAFF
- TRBJ2-2 - TRBV28 TGTGCCAGCAGGGGTGAAACCGGGGAGCTGTTTTTT CASRGETGELFF
- TRBJ1-4 - TRBV18 TGTGCCAGCTCGGACCCAACTAATGAAAAACTGTTTTTT CASSDPTNEKLFF
- TRBJ2-1 - TRBV11-1 TGTGCCAGCAGCTTAGTGAAGGGGGGCTCCTACAATGAGCAGTTCTTC CASSLVKGGSYNEQFF
- TRBJ1-1 - TRBV5-4 TGTGCCAGCGAAGAACAGGGCCGGAACACTGAAGCTTTCTTT CASEEQGRNTEAFF
- TRBJ2-1 TRBD2 TRBV6-4 TGTGCCAGCAGTCAAACCGGGACTAGCGGGAGAAGGGGTGAGCAGTTCTTC CASSQTGTSGRRGEQFF
- TRBJ2-7 TRBD1 TRBV25-1 TGTGCCAGCAGCTTGACAGGGACCTACGAGCAGTACTTC CASSLTGTYEQYF
- TRBJ1-4 - TRBV6-1 TGTGCCAGCAGTGAAGGTTGGCTACGGGACGGGGAAAAACTGTTTTTT CASSEGWLRDGEKLFF
- TRBJ1-1 - TRBV10-3 TGTGCCGCTCACGGGAAGGGAATTAACACTGAAGCTTTCTTT CAAHGKGINTEAFF
- TRBJ2-7 TRBD2 TRBV5-4 TGTGCCAGCAGCCCCGGGACTAGCGGGAGTTCACGCGAGCAGTACTTC CASSPGTSGSSREQYF
- TRBJ2-5 TRBD1 TRBV29-1 TGCAGCGTTGAACCACAGGGGCCGTACTTC CSVEPQGPYF
- TRBJ1-3 - TRBV7-2 TGTGCCAGCAGCCCCTCCCGGACAGTCTCTGGAAACACCATATATTTT CASSPSRTVSGNTIYF
- TRBJ1-3 - TRBV19 TGTGCCAGTAGTATGCTCGAGACAGCGAGCTCTGGAAACACCATATATTTT CASSMLETASSGNTIYF
- TRBJ1-5 TRBD1 TRBV10-1 TGCGCCAGCAGTGAGAACAGGGGGCTTCAGCCCCAGCATTTT CASSENRGLQPQHF